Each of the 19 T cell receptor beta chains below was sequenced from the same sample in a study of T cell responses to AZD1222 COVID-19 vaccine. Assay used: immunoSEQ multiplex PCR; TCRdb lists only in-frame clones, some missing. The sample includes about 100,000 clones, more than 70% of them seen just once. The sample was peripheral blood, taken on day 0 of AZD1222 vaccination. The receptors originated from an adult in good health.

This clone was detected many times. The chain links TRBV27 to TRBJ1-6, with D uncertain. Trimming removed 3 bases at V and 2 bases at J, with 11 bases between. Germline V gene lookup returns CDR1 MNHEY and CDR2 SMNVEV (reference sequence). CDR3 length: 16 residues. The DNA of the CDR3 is TGTGCCAGCAGTTTCTTTAGGGAGGCCTATAATTCACCCCTCCACTTT. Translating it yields CASSFFREAYNSPLHF.

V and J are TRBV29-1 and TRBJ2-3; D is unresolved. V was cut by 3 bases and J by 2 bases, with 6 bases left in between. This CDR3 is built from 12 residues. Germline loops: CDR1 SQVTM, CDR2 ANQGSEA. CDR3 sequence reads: CSVESFTDTQYF. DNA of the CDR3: TGCAGCGTTGAGTCTTTCACAGATACGCAGTATTTT.

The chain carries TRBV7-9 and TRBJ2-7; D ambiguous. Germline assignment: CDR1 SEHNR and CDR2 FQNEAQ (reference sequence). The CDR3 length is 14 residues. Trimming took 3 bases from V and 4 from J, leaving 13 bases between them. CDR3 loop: CASSFKDGSYEQYF. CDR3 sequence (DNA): TGTGCCAGCAGCTTCAAGGACGGGTCTTACGAGCAGTACTTC.

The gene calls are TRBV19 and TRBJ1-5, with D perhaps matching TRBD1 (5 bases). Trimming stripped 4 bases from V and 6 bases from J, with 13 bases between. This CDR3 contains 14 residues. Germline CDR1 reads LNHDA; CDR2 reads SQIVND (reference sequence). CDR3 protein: CASSTARGFQPQHF. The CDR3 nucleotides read TGTGCCAGTAGTACTGCCCGGGGGTTTCAGCCCCAGCATTTT.

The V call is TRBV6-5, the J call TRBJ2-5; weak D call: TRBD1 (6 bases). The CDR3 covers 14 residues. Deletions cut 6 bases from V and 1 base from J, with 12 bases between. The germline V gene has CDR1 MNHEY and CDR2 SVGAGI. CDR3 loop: CASRPGQRQETQYF. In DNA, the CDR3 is TGTGCCAGCAGACCTGGACAGCGCCAAGAGACCCAGTACTTC.

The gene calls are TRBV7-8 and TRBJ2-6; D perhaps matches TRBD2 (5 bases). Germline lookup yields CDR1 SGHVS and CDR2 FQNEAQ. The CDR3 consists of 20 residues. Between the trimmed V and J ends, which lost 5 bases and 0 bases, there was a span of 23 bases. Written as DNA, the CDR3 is TGTGCCAGCAGCCCTAAACTAGGGTCCGGGCTCCTCTCTGGGGCCAACGTCCTGACTTTC. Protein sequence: CASSPKLGSGLLSGANVLTF. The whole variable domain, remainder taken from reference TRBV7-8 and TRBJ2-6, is GAGVSQSPRYKVAKRGQDVALRCDPISGHVSLFWYQQALGQGPEFLTYFQNEAQLDKSGLPSDRFFAERPEGSVSTLKIQRTQQEDSAVYLCASSPKLGSGLLSGANVLTFGAGSRLTVL.

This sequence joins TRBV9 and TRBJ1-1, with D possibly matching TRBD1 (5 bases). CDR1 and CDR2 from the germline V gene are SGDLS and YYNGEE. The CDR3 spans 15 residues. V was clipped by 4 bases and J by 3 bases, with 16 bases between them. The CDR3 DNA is TGTGCCAGCAGCCCCAGAGGGGCTTTGGACACTGAAGCTTTCTTT. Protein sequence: CASSPRGALDTEAFF.

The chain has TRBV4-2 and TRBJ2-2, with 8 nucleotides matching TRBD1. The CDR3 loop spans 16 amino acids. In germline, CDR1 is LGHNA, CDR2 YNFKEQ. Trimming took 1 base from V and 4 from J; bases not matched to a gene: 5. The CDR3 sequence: CASSQATQGATGELFF. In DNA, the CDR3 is TGTGCCAGCAGCCAAGCGACGCAGGGGGCCACCGGGGAGCTGTTTTTT.

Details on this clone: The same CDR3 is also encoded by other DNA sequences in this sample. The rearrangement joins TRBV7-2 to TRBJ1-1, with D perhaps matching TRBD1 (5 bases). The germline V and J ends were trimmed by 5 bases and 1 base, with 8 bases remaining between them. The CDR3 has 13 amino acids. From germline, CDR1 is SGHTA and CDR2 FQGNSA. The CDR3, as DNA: TGTGCCAGCAGCACAGGACAGAACACTGAAGCTTTCTTT. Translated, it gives CASSTGQNTEAFF.

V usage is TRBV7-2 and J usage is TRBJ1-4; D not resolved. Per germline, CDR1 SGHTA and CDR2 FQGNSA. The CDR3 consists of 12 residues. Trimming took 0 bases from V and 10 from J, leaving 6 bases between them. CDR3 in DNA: TGTGCCAGCAGCTTAGCGCTAGGAAAACTGTTTTTT. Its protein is CASSLALGKLFF.

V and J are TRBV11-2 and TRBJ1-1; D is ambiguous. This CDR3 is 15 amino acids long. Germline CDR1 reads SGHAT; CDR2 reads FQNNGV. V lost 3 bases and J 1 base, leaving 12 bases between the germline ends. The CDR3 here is CASSFGIGPNTEAFF. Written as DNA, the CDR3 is TGTGCCAGCAGCTTTGGGATCGGCCCGAACACTGAAGCTTTCTTT.

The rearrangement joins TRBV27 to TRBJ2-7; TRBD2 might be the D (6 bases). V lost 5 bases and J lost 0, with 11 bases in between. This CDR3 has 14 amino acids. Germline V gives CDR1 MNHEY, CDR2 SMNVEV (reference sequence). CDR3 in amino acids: CASSAGLSSYEQYF. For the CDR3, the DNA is TGTGCCAGCAGTGCGGGGTTAAGCTCCTACGAGCAGTACTTC.

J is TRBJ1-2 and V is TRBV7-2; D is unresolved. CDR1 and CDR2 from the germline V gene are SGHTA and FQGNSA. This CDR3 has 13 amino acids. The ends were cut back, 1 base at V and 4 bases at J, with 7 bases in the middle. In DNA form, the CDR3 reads TGTGCCAGCAGCTTAGGCGGAACCTATGGCTACACCTTC. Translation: CASSLGGTYGYTF.

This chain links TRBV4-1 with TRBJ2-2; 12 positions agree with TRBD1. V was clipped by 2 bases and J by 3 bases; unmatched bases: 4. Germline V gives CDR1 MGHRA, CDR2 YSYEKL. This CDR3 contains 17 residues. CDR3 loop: CASSQLGQGAHTGELFF. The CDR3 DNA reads TGCGCCAGCAGCCAACTGGGACAGGGGGCGCACACCGGGGAGCTGTTTTTT.

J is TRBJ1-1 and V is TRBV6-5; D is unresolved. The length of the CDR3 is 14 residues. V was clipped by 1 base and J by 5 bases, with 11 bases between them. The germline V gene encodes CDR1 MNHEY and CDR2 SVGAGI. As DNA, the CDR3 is TGTGCCAGCAGTTACTTATCAGGAGGAACTGAAGCTTTCTTT. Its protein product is CASSYLSGGTEAFF.

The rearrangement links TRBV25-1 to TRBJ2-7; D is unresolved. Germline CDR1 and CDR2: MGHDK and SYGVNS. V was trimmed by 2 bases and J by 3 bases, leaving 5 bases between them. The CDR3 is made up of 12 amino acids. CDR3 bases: TGTGCCAGCAGTGAAGACTTCTACGAGCAGTACTTC. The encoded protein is CASSEDFYEQYF.

DNA for the CDR3: TGTGCCAGCAGCCAAGGGGGGAATCAGCCCCAGCATTTT. It codes for CASSQGGNQPQHF. The V call is TRBV6-5, the J call TRBJ1-5, with D tentatively TRBD1 (6 bases). The V gene's germline CDR1 is MNHEY and CDR2 SVGAGI. The CDR3 runs 13 residues. V lost 6 bases, J lost 4 bases, and 10 bases lay in between.

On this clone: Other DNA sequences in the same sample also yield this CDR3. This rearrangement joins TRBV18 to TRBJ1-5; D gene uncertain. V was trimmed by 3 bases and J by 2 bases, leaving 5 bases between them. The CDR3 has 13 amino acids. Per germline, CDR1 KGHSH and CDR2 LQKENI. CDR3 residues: CASSPEGNQPQHF. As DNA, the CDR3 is TGTGCCAGCTCACCCGAGGGCAATCAGCCCCAGCATTTT.

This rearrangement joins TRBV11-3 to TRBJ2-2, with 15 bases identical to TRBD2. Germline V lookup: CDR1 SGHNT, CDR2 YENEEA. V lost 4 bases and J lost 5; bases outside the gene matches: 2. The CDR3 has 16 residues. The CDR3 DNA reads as TGTGCCAGCAGCTGGGGACTAGCGGGGGGTACCGGGGAGCTGTTTTTT. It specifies CASSWGLAGGTGELFF.